This TCR beta chain was recorded in a study of Ad26.COV2.S vaccination and SARS-CoV-2 variants. At the level of the study: Ad26.COV2.S given intramuscularly, once or twice 56 days apart.

Germline V gene data show CDR1 as LGHNA and CDR2 as YSLEER. The V end was cut by 0 bases, the J end by 0 bases, with 12 bases between. This CDR3 has 18 residues. Sequencing used immunoSEQ multiplex PCR; TCRdb keeps in-frame clones, though not all of them. The sample gives roughly 500,000 clones, around 90% of which show up once; 9.5% to 15% is in the top ten. Treatment in this sample: some 20 received Ad26.COV2.S at low or high dose, single or two shots; 5 received placebo; per-sample allocation not given. Sample collection was performed on day 63 after the first vaccine or placebo injection. The sample in question was peripheral blood, obtained in a trial of Ad26.COV2.S vaccine versus placebo. This TCR came from a person aged 18 to 59 who received the Ad26.COV2.S COVID-19 vaccine or a placebo. The chain carries TRBV4-3 and TRBJ2-6; D is unresolved. The CDR3 sequence: CASSQDLDLISGANVLTF. The CDR3 DNA reads TGCGCCAGCAGCCAAGATCTAGACCTAATCTCTGGGGCCAACGTCCTGACTTTC.